This T cell receptor (beta chain) was obtained from a study of identical twins. TCRdb redid the calling of the 5' RACE reads with MiXCR, one entry per CDR3 protein. The sample holds about 520,000 distinct CDR3 sequences; 20% to 25% are singletons and the top ten take around 0.9%. Trimming pared 5 bases from V and 0 bases from J, leaving 17 bases between. The CDR3 has 16 residues. Germline CDR1 DFQATT, CDR2 SNEGSKA (reference sequence). The same sample was also studied in work on T cells expressing NK-cell markers.

Sequencing input: CD4+ T cells sorted from blood. This TCR came from a woman under 30 in good health. The genes are TRBV20-1 and TRBJ2-4; D is possibly TRBD2 (6 bases). Here the CDR3 reads CSAGRGAGLAKNIQYF. The CDR3, as DNA: TGCAGTGCTGGTCGGGGAGCGGGTTTAGCCAAAAACATTCAGTACTTC.